The 10 T cell receptor beta chains in this list originate from one sample, sequenced in a study of radiation and T cells in renal cell carcinoma. Noted treatment: 15 Gy SBRT to primary tumor, nephrectomy 4 weeks later. Produced via immunoSEQ multiplex PCR; TCRdb's table is partial and in-frame only. The sample includes about 16,000 clones, about half of them seen just once. The sample here was tumor tissue, taken from a patient whose treatment included radiotherapy and nephrectomy. Receptors originate from a woman aged 55-69 years with renal cell carcinoma.

This chain uses TRBV5-4 with TRBJ1-2; tentative D call: TRBD1 (5 bases). V was trimmed by 4 bases and J by 6 bases, leaving 16 bases between them. Germline V gene lookup returns CDR1 SGHNT and CDR2 YYREEE (reference sequence). This CDR3 is built from 14 residues. CDR3 in DNA: TGTGCCAGCAGCCGGTTGGAGGGGACGGATGGCTACACCTTC. Its protein is CASSRLEGTDGYTF.

This clone was detected a few times. The rearrangement joins TRBV4-3 to TRBJ1-1, with D uncertain. Germline V gives CDR1 LGHNA, CDR2 YSLEER. The CDR3 spans 15 residues. The V end lost 0 bases, the J end lost 2 bases, and 10 bases lay between the germline ends. This CDR3 reads CASSQDDWTNTEAFF. The CDR3, as DNA: TGCGCCAGCAGCCAAGATGACTGGACCAACACTGAAGCTTTCTTT.

This clone was picked up a small number of times. The J gene is TRBJ2-7, the V gene TRBV2, with D unclear. The CDR3 spans 11 residues. The germline V gene has CDR1 SNHLY and CDR2 FYNNEI. Deletions cut 8 bases from V and 6 bases from J, with 11 bases between. The CDR3 nucleotides read TGTGCCAGCTCCCCTGCCGTCGAGCAGTACTTC. Protein sequence: CASSPAVEQYF. The variable domain in full, completed from reference TRBV2 and TRBJ2-7, reads EPEVTQTPSHQVTQMGQEVILRCVPISNHLYFYWYRQILGQKVEFLVSFYNNEISEKSEIFDDQFSVERPDGSNFTLKIRSTKLEDSAMYFCASSPAVEQYFGPGTRLTVT.

In its sample, this clone was seen a few times. This chain joins TRBV7-3 and TRBJ2-7; D might be TRBD1 (6 bases). CDR3 length: 15 amino acids. V was pared by 2 bases and J by 3 bases, with 14 bases between. Germline values: CDR1 SGHTA, CDR2 FQGTGA. CDR3 protein: CASSLVAQGSYEQYF. CDR3 sequence (DNA): TGTGCCAGCAGCTTAGTAGCACAGGGTAGCTACGAGCAGTACTTC.

In its sample, this clone was seen many times. The rearrangement links TRBV9 to TRBJ2-7; maybe TRBD1 (5 bases). The CDR3 is 16 amino acids. The germline V and J ends were trimmed by 2 bases and 1 base, with 16 bases remaining between them. Germline V gene lookup returns CDR1 SGDLS and CDR2 YYNGEE. CDR3 bases: TGTGCCAGCAGCGTGTCCCCGGTGGCAGGGTCCTACGAGCAGTACTTC. Translated: CASSVSPVAGSYEQYF.

The gene calls are TRBV2 and TRBJ1-5, with D possibly TRBD1 on 6 matching bases. There are 13 residues in the CDR3. V was cut by 7 bases and J by 6 bases, with 13 bases left in between. The V gene's germline CDR1 is SNHLY and CDR2 FYNNEI. The CDR3 region has the DNA TGTGCCAGCATCACAGGGATGGGTCAGCCCCAGCATTTT. Its translation is CASITGMGQPQHF.

Here the CDR3 DNA reads TGTGCCAGCTCTCCTTTCTTCGGGCAGGGGGCTGCAGGCTACACCTTC. Its protein product is CASSPFFGQGAAGYTF. This chain joins TRBV18 and TRBJ1-2, with TRBD1 identical over 8 bases. The CDR3 extends over 16 amino acids. The germline V gene encodes CDR1 KGHSH and CDR2 LQKENI. Trimming at V came to 6 bases and at J to 8 bases, leaving 17 bases not matched to a gene.

The chain combines TRBV5-6 with TRBJ2-5, with TRBD2 matching 11 bases. Germline-derived CDR1 and CDR2 are SGHDT and YYEEEE. CDR3 length equals 16 residues. V lost 2 bases to trimming and J lost 0 bases; unmatched junction nucleotides: 3. CDR3 nucleotides: TGTGCCAGCAGCTTCGGGACTAGCGGCGACCAAGAGACCCAGTACTTC. Protein product: CASSFGTSGDQETQYF.

This clone was counted a few times. V usage is TRBV9 and J usage is TRBJ2-7, with 10 nucleotides matching TRBD2. The ends lost 4 bases at V and 6 bases at J; junction bases unmatched: 10. Germline V gene data show CDR1 as SGDLS and CDR2 as YYNGEE. The CDR3 length is 15 residues. In DNA form, the CDR3 reads TGTGCCAGCAGCCGGTCTAGCGGGAGTCTGGGCGAGCAGTACTTC. Protein sequence: CASSRSSGSLGEQYF.

V is TRBV7-9 and J is TRBJ1-4; D gene uncertain. The CDR3 totals 16 residues. The germline gives CDR1 SEHNR, CDR2 FQNEAQ (reference sequence). V dropped 5 bases and J dropped 1 base, with 14 bases sitting between them. For the CDR3, the DNA is TGTGCCAGCAGCCGGCCTCTTGGGTTAACTAATGAAAAACTGTTTTTT. It codes for CASSRPLGLTNEKLFF.